These 17 T cell receptor beta chains were all obtained from the same sample, sequenced in a study of long-term antiretroviral therapy in people with HIV. The immunoSEQ assay was v3.0, run at survey level. TCRdb's table, derived via immunoSEQ multiplex PCR, lists solely in-frame clones and lacks some. This table has around 25,000 clones, 87% appearing once. The source material was unsorted PBMCs, sampled 1.8 years before starting antiretroviral therapy. These receptors were obtained from a man in his forties or fifties with HIV.

The chain links TRBV5-8 to TRBJ2-7, with 10 positions matching TRBD2. V shed 2 bases, J shed 5 bases, and the junction held 4 bases outside the gene matches. Germline-derived CDR1 and CDR2 are SGHTS and YDEGEE. The CDR3 length is 14 residues. As DNA, the CDR3 is TGTGCCAGCAGCTTATTAGCGGGGGGTGACGAGCAGTACTTC. This sequence encodes CASSLLAGGDEQYF. The whole variable domain, filled in from reference TRBV5-8 and TRBJ2-7, reads EAGVTQSPTHLIKTRGQQATLRCSPISGHTSVYWYQQALGLGLQFLLWYDEGEERNRGNFPPRFSGRQFPNYSSELNVNALELEDSALYLCASSLLAGGDEQYFGPGTRLTVT.

The chain is built from TRBV10-1 and TRBJ2-7; perhaps TRBD2 as D (5 bases). The germline V gene has CDR1 WNHNN and CDR2 SYGVQD (reference sequence). Trimming cost V 1 base and J 7 bases, with 11 bases left between them. The CDR3 length is 13 residues. The CDR3 coding sequence is TGCGCCAGCAGTGAGTGGCATTCGGGGGAGCAGTACTTC. This codes for CASSEWHSGEQYF.

The chain couples TRBV7-9 to TRBJ1-5, with unresolved D. The CDR3 covers 12 residues. The germline V gene encodes CDR1 SEHNR and CDR2 FQNEAQ (reference sequence). V dropped 5 bases and J dropped 3 bases, with 5 bases sitting between them. The chain's CDR3 is CASSLNNQPQHF. The CDR3 DNA follows: TGTGCCAGCAGCCTGAACAATCAGCCCCAGCATTTT.

The rearrangement links TRBV18 to TRBJ1-2; the match to TRBD1 covers 10 bases. Germline trimming cut 3 bases from V and 4 bases from J; bases unmatched to any gene: 5. The CDR3 has 15 amino acids. Germline V gene sequence: CDR1 KGHSH, CDR2 LQKENI. CDR3 amino acids: CASSPGQGNLYGYTF. Here the CDR3 DNA reads TGTGCCAGCTCACCGGGACAGGGGAACCTCTATGGCTACACCTTC. The variable domain in full, with the rest retrieved from reference TRBV18 and TRBJ1-2, is NAGVMQNPRHLVRRRGQEARLRCSPMKGHSHVYWYRQLPEEGLKFMVYLQKENIIDESGMPKERFSAEFPKEGPSILRIQQVVRGDSAAYFCASSPGQGNLYGYTFGSGTRLTVV.

CDR3: CARPPQKPSTDTQYF. CDR3 in DNA: TGTGCCAGGCCGCCGCAGAAGCCTAGCACAGATACGCAGTATTTT. This chain joins TRBV6-4 and TRBJ2-3; no clear D gene. The CDR3 contains 15 residues. Looked up from germline, CDR1 is MRHNA and CDR2 is SNTAGT. Trimming removed 9 bases from V and 0 bases from J, with 16 bases in between.

The J gene is TRBJ2-5, the V gene TRBV5-1; the match to TRBD1 covers 8 bases. Germline V gives CDR1 SGHRS, CDR2 YFSETQ. This CDR3 is built from 13 residues. The J segment lost 4 bases and the V segment lost 3 bases, leaving 2 bases of the junction unmatched. The CDR3 DNA reads as TGCGCCAGCAGCTACGGACAGGGAGAGACCCAGTACTTC. Translated: CASSYGQGETQYF.

The gene calls are TRBV5-4 and TRBJ2-1; 7 nucleotides line up with TRBD1. Per germline, CDR1 SGHNT and CDR2 YYREEE (reference sequence). The CDR3 sequence is 15 residues long. V was clipped by 7 bases and J by 4 bases; unmatched bases: 11. The CDR3 nucleotides are TGTGCCAGCGGATCCACAGGGGAAGGTTACAATGAGCAGTTCTTC. Its translation: CASGSTGEGYNEQFF.

The rearrangement links TRBV19 to TRBJ2-3; D call uncertain. This CDR3 comprises 11 residues. CDR1 is LNHDA, CDR2 SQIVND, per germline (reference sequence). The V gene lost 10 bases and the J gene lost 6 bases, with 11 bases spanning the gap. The CDR3 DNA sequence: TGTGCCACCTCAGCCTGGGATACGCAGTATTTT. Translated, it gives CATSAWDTQYF.

The chain is built from TRBV5-8 and TRBJ2-4; the D gene is possibly TRBD1 (6 bases). Trimming removed 2 bases from V and 1 base from J, with 7 bases in between. Germline loops: CDR1 SGHTS, CDR2 YDEGEE. The CDR3 consists of 14 residues. The CDR3 sequence: CASSFRGAKNIQYF. The CDR3 DNA reads TGTGCCAGCAGCTTCAGGGGCGCCAAAAACATTCAGTACTTC.

This rearrangement joins TRBV7-2 to TRBJ2-7; TRBD1 agrees at 7 bases. The CDR3 is made up of 15 amino acids. Trimming took 5 bases from V and 3 from J; bases not matched to a gene: 10. In germline, CDR1 is SGHTA, CDR2 FQGNSA. The DNA of the CDR3 is TGTGCCAGCAGCCTCTGGGACAGAGCACTCTACGAGCAGTACTTC. Amino acids: CASSLWDRALYEQYF.

V and J are TRBV5-4 and TRBJ2-2; the match to TRBD1 covers 10 bases. Per the germline V gene, CDR1 is SGHNT and CDR2 is YYREEE (reference sequence). The junction had 7 bases not matched to a gene; V was cut back by 3 bases and J by 5 bases. The CDR3 extends over 16 amino acids. The chain's CDR3 is CASSYPDRGRTGELFF. DNA for the CDR3: TGTGCCAGCAGCTACCCCGACAGGGGGCGTACCGGGGAGCTGTTTTTT.

The chain uses TRBV10-3 and TRBJ2-3; unclear D gene. The ends were cut back, 0 bases at V and 4 bases at J, with 8 bases in the middle. The CDR3 extends over 14 amino acids. Germline loops: CDR1 ENHRY, CDR2 SYGVKD. The chain's CDR3 is CAISESARADTQYF. The CDR3 DNA reads TGTGCCATCAGTGAGTCGGCTAGAGCAGATACGCAGTATTTT.

The CDR3 DNA follows: TGTGCCAGCTCACCACCCGGGACAGGGGGTCATGAGCAGTTCTTC. Translation: CASSPPGTGGHEQFF. V gene TRBV18 combines with J gene TRBJ2-1; 11 bases line up with TRBD1. The CDR3 is made up of 15 amino acids. Germline lookup yields CDR1 KGHSH and CDR2 LQKENI. The V and J ends lost 0 bases and 8 bases, in that order; junction bases with no gene match: 3.

The CDR3 DNA reads TGTGCCAGTAGACTTCAGGGGGGGGACGGACCCTACGAGCAGTACTTC. Its protein product is CASRLQGGDGPYEQYF. The chain links TRBV19 to TRBJ2-7; D may be TRBD1 or TRBD2 (7 bases each). The CDR3 contains 16 residues. The germline V and J ends were trimmed by 6 bases and 2 bases, with 20 bases remaining between them. Germline values: CDR1 LNHDA, CDR2 SQIVND (reference sequence).

The chain carries TRBV29-1 and TRBJ1-2; D call uncertain. V lost 3 bases to trimming and J lost 2 bases, with 13 bases between them. Germline V CDR1 and CDR2: SQVTM, ANQGSEA. This CDR3 is 14 amino acids long. The CDR3 region has the DNA TGCAGCGTTGATCGTCTCGGACGGAACTATGGCTACACCTTC. Its protein product is CSVDRLGRNYGYTF. The variable domain in full, completed from reference TRBV29-1 and TRBJ1-2, reads SAVISQKPSRDICQRGTSLTIQCQVDSQVTMMFWYRQQPGQSLTLIATANQGSEATYESGFVIDKFPISRPNLTFSTLTVSNMSPEDSSIYLCSVDRLGRNYGYTFGSGTRLTVV.

This chain connects TRBV28 to TRBJ2-1; 9 bases match TRBD1. Germline CDR1 reads MDHEN; CDR2 reads SYDVKM. This CDR3 contains 16 residues. V was pared by 4 bases and J by 6 bases, with 10 bases of the junction left unmatched. The CDR3 nucleotides read TGTGCCAGCAGTTCTTTTGGACAGGGGACGGGCAATGAGCAGTTCTTC. This sequence encodes CASSSFGQGTGNEQFF. The full variable domain, rest sourced from reference TRBV28 and TRBJ2-1, is DVKVTQSSRYLVKRTGEKVFLECVQDMDHENMFWYRQDPGLGLRLIYFSYDVKMKEKGDIPEGYSVSREKKERFSLILESASTNQTSMYLCASSSFGQGTGNEQFFGPGTRLTVL.

The chain carries TRBV7-2 and TRBJ2-1; 8 positions match TRBD2. This CDR3 region has 16 residues. The J segment lost 0 bases and the V segment lost 5 bases, leaving 6 bases of the junction unmatched. Per germline, CDR1 SGHTA and CDR2 FQGNSA. Here the CDR3 reads CASSPRTSGSYNEQFF. The DNA for the CDR3 is TGTGCCAGCAGCCCCCGAACTAGCGGCTCCTACAATGAGCAGTTCTTC.